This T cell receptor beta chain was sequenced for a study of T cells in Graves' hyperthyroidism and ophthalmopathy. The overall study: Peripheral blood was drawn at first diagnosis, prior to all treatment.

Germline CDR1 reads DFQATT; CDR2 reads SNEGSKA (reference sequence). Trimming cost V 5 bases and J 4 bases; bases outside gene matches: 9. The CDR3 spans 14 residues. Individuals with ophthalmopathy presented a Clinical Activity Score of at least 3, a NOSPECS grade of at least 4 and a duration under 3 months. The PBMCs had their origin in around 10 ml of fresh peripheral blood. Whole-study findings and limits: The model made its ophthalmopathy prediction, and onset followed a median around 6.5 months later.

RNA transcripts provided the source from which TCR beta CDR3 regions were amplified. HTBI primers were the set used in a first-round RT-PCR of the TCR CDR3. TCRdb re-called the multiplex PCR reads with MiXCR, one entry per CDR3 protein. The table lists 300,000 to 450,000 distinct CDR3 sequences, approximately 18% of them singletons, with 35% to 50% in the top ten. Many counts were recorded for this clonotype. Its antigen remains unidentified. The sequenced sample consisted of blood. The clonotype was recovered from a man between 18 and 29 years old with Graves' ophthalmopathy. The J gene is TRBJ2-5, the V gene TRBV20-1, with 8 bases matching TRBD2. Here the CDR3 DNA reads TGCAGTGCTTACGGGGGGGCTGATCGAGAGACCCAGTACTTC. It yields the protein CSAYGGADRETQYF.